The 23 T cell receptor beta chains in this list originate from one sample, sequenced in a study of post-analysis software for immune sequencing data. Study-wide results and limits: TRBV segments more frequent in patients than in controls numbered several and included TRBV5-6, TRBV5-1 and TRBV20-1.

Unique molecular identifiers featured in each of the TCR beta cDNA libraries. TCRdb fed the PCR reads into MiXCR, producing one record per CDR3 protein. Seen here are hundreds of thousands of distinct CDR3 sequences, more than 50% observed once, and the top ten hold about 11%. Their specific antigens are unknown. Material: blood. These receptors all stem from a girl aged 2 to 9 with multiple sclerosis.

This clonotype was picked up a small number of times. This chain connects TRBV12-3 or TRBV12-4 to TRBJ2-3; 9 bases are shared with TRBD2. V trimming: 5 bases; J trimming: 3 bases; junction bases outside the gene matches: 9. The CDR3 runs 16 residues. The CDR3 loop is CASSPQGLATTDTQYF. CDR3 DNA sequence: TGTGCCAGCAGTCCCCAAGGACTAGCGACTACAGATACGCAGTATTTT.

The CDR3 loop reads CASSRAGSTDTQYF. The CDR3 DNA sequence: TGTGCCAGCAGCAGGGCGGGTAGCACAGATACGCAGTATTTT. The genes are TRBV7-9 and TRBJ2-3, with D possibly matching TRBD2 (5 bases). The ends were cut back, 5 bases at V and 0 bases at J, with 9 bases in the middle. CDR1 and CDR2 from the germline V gene are SEHNR and FQNEAQ (reference sequence). This CDR3 spans 14 amino acids.

The chain uses TRBV29-1 and TRBJ2-2, with 11 bases lining up with TRBD2. The germline CDR1 and CDR2 sequences are SQVTM and ANQGSEA. Germline trimming cut 3 bases from V and 4 bases from J; bases unmatched to any gene: 19. The CDR3 length is 20 residues. CDR3 in DNA: TGCAGCGTTGAGACAGTAGGGGGCGACGCTAGCGGGGGGCTCACCGGGGAGCTGTTTTTT. Translation: CSVETVGGDASGGLTGELFF.

The chain uses TRBV12-3 or TRBV12-4 and TRBJ2-3, with 9 bases fitting TRBD2. CDR3 length: 15 residues. The trim removed 3 bases at V and 7 bases at J, leaving 8 bases unmatched. CDR3 sequence: CASSFGAGGGNTQYF. The CDR3 DNA sequence: TGTGCCAGCAGTTTTGGAGCGGGAGGCGGAAATACGCAGTATTTT.

The V and J genes are TRBV5-1 and TRBJ2-1, with D possibly TRBD2 on 5 matching bases. Germline values: CDR1 SGHRS, CDR2 YFSETQ. The CDR3 has 17 residues. V gave up 2 bases and J gave up 4 bases, with 19 bases separating them. CDR3 region: CASSFAIVGVIYNEQFF. The CDR3 DNA sequence: TGCGCCAGCAGCTTTGCGATAGTGGGAGTGATATACAATGAGCAGTTCTTC.

The genes are TRBV5-1 and TRBJ2-2; TRBD1 matches 9 bases. CDR3 length: 14 amino acids. CDR1 is SGHRS, CDR2 YFSETQ, per germline. With 7 bases clipped from V and 4 bases from J, the junction kept 5 bases outside the gene matches. CDR3 DNA: TGCGCCAGCGGACAGGGGACGGGCACCGGGGAGCTGTTTTTT. Its translation: CASGQGTGTGELFF.

This clonotype has a handful of counts. The chain has TRBV6-5 and TRBJ2-5; TRBD2 matches 13 bases. Looked up from germline, CDR1 is MNHEY and CDR2 is SVGAGI. The trim removed 2 bases at V and 5 bases at J, leaving 11 bases unmatched. The CDR3 length is 18 residues. The DNA of the CDR3 is TGTGCCAGCAGTTACGCGCAACTAGCGGGAGGGCCAAAGGAGACCCAGTACTTC. It is translated as CASSYAQLAGGPKETQYF.

This sequence joins TRBV7-9 and TRBJ2-5; 10 nucleotides align to TRBD1. The V gene's germline CDR1 is SEHNR and CDR2 FQNEAQ (reference sequence). CDR3 size: 15 residues. Trimming at V came to 1 base and at J to 3 bases, leaving 2 bases not matched to a gene. The CDR3 sequence is CASSLVGTGEETQYF. The CDR3, as DNA: TGTGCCAGCAGCTTAGTCGGGACAGGGGAAGAGACCCAGTACTTC.

The chain has TRBV12-3 or TRBV12-4 and TRBJ2-7, with 7 bases lining up with TRBD1. With 3 bases clipped from V and 1 base from J, the junction kept 3 bases outside the gene matches. This CDR3 is 14 amino acids long. The CDR3 sequence is CASSLQDRSYEQYF. In DNA, the CDR3 is TGTGCCAGCAGTTTGCAGGACAGGTCCTACGAGCAGTACTTC.

The chain joins TRBV5-1 to TRBJ2-5; D not certain. The CDR3 consists of 17 residues. The germline gives CDR1 SGHRS, CDR2 YFSETQ. Trimming pared 3 bases from V and 5 bases from J, leaving 23 bases between. The CDR3 protein is CASSWTSETQNGETQYF. As DNA, the CDR3 is TGCGCCAGCAGCTGGACCTCCGAGACACAGAACGGGGAGACCCAGTACTTC.

In regard to this clonotype: Germline is not matched at one junction end, which may reflect a read error. The rearrangement links TRBV20-1 to TRBJ2-7; 11 bases map to TRBD2. Germline values: CDR1 DFQATT, CDR2 SNEGSKA (reference sequence). CDR3 length equals 14 residues. CDR3 region: CSTSSPSGRNEQYF. The CDR3 DNA sequence: TGCAGTACTAGTTCGCCTAGCGGGAGGAACGAGCAGTACTTC.

The chain has TRBV4-3 and TRBJ2-7; D gene ambiguous. Matching the DNA end better, TRBJ2-5 makes the J call doubtful. The CDR3 sequence is 15 residues long. Germline CDR1 and CDR2: LGHNA and YSLEER. In nucleotides, the CDR3 is TGCGCCAGCAGCCATGATCCGGGCTCACAAGAGACCCAGTACTTC. Encoded protein: CASSHDPGSQETQYF.

This sequence joins TRBV19 and TRBJ2-1; tentatively, D is TRBD1 (6 bases). This CDR3 spans 14 amino acids. The germline V gene encodes CDR1 LNHDA and CDR2 SQIVND (reference sequence). The V end was cut by 5 bases, the J end by 8 bases, with 16 bases between. Here the CDR3 DNA reads TGTGCCAGTAGTGCACTACAGGGTAGGGATGAGCAGTTCTTC. It yields the protein CASSALQGRDEQFF.

The J gene is TRBJ1-2, the V gene TRBV5-1, with 7 nucleotides matching TRBD1. This CDR3 comprises 15 residues. Germline lookup yields CDR1 SGHRS and CDR2 YFSETQ. J was trimmed by 6 bases and V by 4 bases; bases with no gene match: 12. CDR3 in DNA: TGCGCCAGCAGCGTCGGGACAGCCCGTTCGGATGGCTACACCTTC. Encoded protein: CASSVGTARSDGYTF.

This chain links TRBV5-1 with TRBJ1-2; the D gene is possibly TRBD1 (5 bases). The V end was cut by 0 bases, the J end by 8 bases, with 14 bases between. CDR1 is SGHRS, CDR2 YFSETQ, per germline. The CDR3 spans 14 residues. This CDR3 reads CASSLEPGVSGYTF. Here the CDR3 DNA reads TGCGCCAGCAGCTTGGAACCGGGGGTGAGCGGCTACACCTTC.

The chain uses TRBV12-3 or TRBV12-4 and TRBJ2-1, with 11 bases aligning to TRBD2. The CDR3 is made up of 16 amino acids. V was clipped by 8 bases and J by 3 bases; unmatched bases: 9. CDR3 sequence (DNA): TGTGCCAGCTCCTCCTATACTAGCGGGAGCTACAATGAGCAGTTCTTC. It is translated as CASSSYTSGSYNEQFF.

The chain is built from TRBV7-6 and TRBJ2-3; 9 bases are a match to TRBD2. CDR1 is SGHVS, CDR2 FNYEAQ, per germline. The J segment lost 0 bases and the V segment lost 4 bases, leaving 11 bases of the junction unmatched. The CDR3 sequence is 18 residues long. The CDR3 protein is CASSSRPLGTSSTDTQYF. As DNA, the CDR3 is TGTGCCAGCAGCTCACGGCCCCTGGGGACTAGCAGCACAGATACGCAGTATTTT.

The chain combines TRBV24-1 with TRBJ2-1, with TRBD1 matching 9 bases. CDR1 and CDR2 from the germline V gene are KGHDR and SFDVKD. J gave up 2 bases and V 7 bases, and 2 bases lay outside the gene matches. The CDR3 covers 14 residues. The CDR3 is CATRGQGPYNEQFF. DNA for the CDR3: TGTGCCACCAGGGGACAGGGCCCCTACAATGAGCAGTTCTTC.

This clonotype appeared a few times. The rearrangement links TRBV15 to TRBJ2-5; 15 nucleotides align to TRBD2. Germline trimming cut 7 bases from V and 0 bases from J; bases unmatched to any gene: 6. This CDR3 spans 17 amino acids. CDR1 is LNHNV, CDR2 YYDKDF, per germline (reference sequence). The CDR3 spells CATTNGTSGRYQETQYF. CDR3 DNA sequence: TGTGCCACCACCAATGGGACTAGCGGGAGGTACCAAGAGACCCAGTACTTC.

This rearrangement joins TRBV7-2 to TRBJ2-1, with a tentative D call TRBD1 (5 bases). V lost 8 bases and J 6 bases, leaving 5 bases between the germline ends. In germline, CDR1 is SGHTA, CDR2 FQGNSA. CDR3 length: 10 residues. This CDR3 is CASGANEQFF. CDR3 DNA: TGTGCCAGCGGGGCCAATGAGCAGTTCTTC.

The chain joins TRBV20-1 to TRBJ2-1, with a tentative D call TRBD2 (5 bases). The CDR3 extends over 14 amino acids. Looked up from germline, CDR1 is DFQATT and CDR2 is SNEGSKA (reference sequence). Trimming removed 1 base from V and 7 bases from J, with 14 bases in between. The DNA of the CDR3 is TGCAGTGCTAGAGTAGCGCTCCTACGGAATGAGCAGTTCTTC. It encodes CSARVALLRNEQFF.

About this clonotype: One end of the junction varies from germline; a read error may be responsible. The V gene is TRBV10-3, the J gene TRBJ1-2, with a weak D call TRBD1 (5 bases). This CDR3 region has 14 residues. Germline lookup yields CDR1 ENHRY and CDR2 SYGVKD. Here the CDR3 DNA reads TGTGCCATCAGTGAGGACAGTTGGAACTCTGGCTACACCTTC. It is translated as CAISEDSWNSGYTF.

A few counts support this clonotype. The V and J genes are TRBV4-2 and TRBJ2-1, with D hard to call. CDR1 is LGHNA and CDR2 is YNFKEQ in the germline V gene. V was shortened by 0 bases and J by 8 bases, with 8 bases between the two germline ends. The CDR3 is 13 residues long. CDR3 nucleotides: TGTGCCAGCAGCCAAGATAGAGGTGATGAGCAGTTCTTC. Its translation is CASSQDRGDEQFF.